This T cell receptor (beta chain) was identified during a study of vaccination effects on CD4 cells after COVID-19. Assay: immunoSEQ multiplex PCR; the TCRdb copy retains only in-frame clones and omits some. The sample gives tens of thousands of clones, approximately 72% of which show up once; approximately 40% is in the top ten. Prior to sequencing, the ViraFEST assay stimulated PBMC with viral peptide pools, which expanded the antigen-specific CD4+ T cells. Researchers isolated CD4+ T cells once roughly ten days of culture had elapsed. By PCR, the person was confirmed to have had SARS-CoV-2 infection between March and December 2020. Notes on this clone: What it binds is unknown.

The input for sequencing was CD4+ T cells from PBMCs cultured with a peptide pool, taken before COVID-19 vaccination. The receptor's source is a human donor who had a prior SARS-CoV-2 infection.

CDR3 loop: CASSQEWSGGYEQYF. The CDR3 DNA reads TGCGCCAGCAGCCAAGAGTGGTCGGGGGGCTACGAGCAGTACTTC. J is TRBJ2-7 and V is TRBV4-1, with 7 bases matching TRBD2. Per germline, CDR1 MGHRA and CDR2 YSYEKL. The CDR3 runs 15 residues. Unmatched junction bases numbered 5, after V lost 0 bases and J lost 3 bases.